The rows below give T cell receptor beta chains drawn from one sample of a study of cytomegalovirus exposure and HLA in healthy donors. Data came from immunoSEQ multiplex PCR; TCRdb stores just in-frame clones and leaves some out. The sample has approximately 130,000 clones, roughly 70% seen once; the top ten hold approximately 3%. Sequenced: PBMCs. The receptors were gathered from a woman aged 40 to 50 in good health and CMV-seropositive. Each CDR3 is given with its conserved first and last residue. Fields, in order: V gene, J gene, clone size, D gene, CDR3 DNA, CDR3 protein. The D gene is left open where the match is weak. The listing skips clone size in some rows; elsewhere it reads once, few, many or a size class.

v_call: TRBV7-9
j_call: TRBJ1-2
clone_size: -
d_call: -
cdr3_nt: TGTGCCAGCAGCCCCGGGAGCAACTATGGCTACACCTTC
cdr3_aa: CASSPGSNYGYTF

v_call: TRBV28
j_call: TRBJ2-2
clone_size: -
d_call: -
cdr3_nt: TGTGCCAGCAGTTTTCACCATGGGCGAGACACCGGGGAGCTGTTTTTT
cdr3_aa: CASSFHHGRDTGELFF

v_call: TRBV6-5
j_call: TRBJ1-4
clone_size: -
d_call: -
cdr3_nt: TGTGCCAGCAGCTCGGGACTAACCTTAGAAAAACTGTTTTTT
cdr3_aa: CASSSGLTLEKLFF

v_call: TRBV6-5
j_call: TRBJ1-4
clone_size: -
d_call: -
cdr3_nt: TGTGCCAGCAGTTTCAGGGGCGGGAATGAAAAACTGTTTTTT
cdr3_aa: CASSFRGGNEKLFF

v_call: TRBV7-9
j_call: TRBJ2-7
clone_size: -
d_call: -
cdr3_nt: TGTGCCAGCAGCTTATTAGTGGGGGCAGTGGAGCAGTACTTC
cdr3_aa: CASSLLVGAVEQYF

v_call: TRBV13
j_call: TRBJ2-1
clone_size: once
d_call: TRBD2
cdr3_nt: TGTGCCAGCGAGCGGGGGGACAGTGAGCAGTTCTTC
cdr3_aa: CASERGDSEQFF

v_call: TRBV2
j_call: TRBJ2-3
clone_size: -
d_call: TRBD2
cdr3_nt: TGTGCCAGCACCCCCAGGGCGGGACTAGCTTTTAGAGATACGCAGTATTTT
cdr3_aa: CASTPRAGLAFRDTQYF

v_call: TRBV4-3
j_call: TRBJ1-1
clone_size: -
d_call: -
cdr3_nt: TGCGCCAGCAGCCAAGCACCACAGGCCTCGGGGGCTGAAGCTTTCTTT
cdr3_aa: CASSQAPQASGAEAFF

v_call: TRBV5-8
j_call: TRBJ1-5
clone_size: -
d_call: -
cdr3_nt: TGTGCCAGCAGCCCACATTGGGGCAGCAATCAGCCCCAGCATTTT
cdr3_aa: CASSPHWGSNQPQHF

v_call: TRBV19
j_call: TRBJ2-2
clone_size: -
d_call: -
cdr3_nt: TGTGCCAGTAGTGGGGTGGGGGCGCCCACCGGGGAGCTGTTTTTT
cdr3_aa: CASSGVGAPTGELFF

v_call: TRBV6-5
j_call: TRBJ1-4
clone_size: -
d_call: TRBD1
cdr3_nt: TGTGCCAGCAGCGCGACCGGGACAGGGGGCAAAAAACTGTTTTTT
cdr3_aa: CASSATGTGGKKLFF

v_call: TRBV4-3
j_call: TRBJ1-1
clone_size: -
d_call: -
cdr3_nt: TGCGCCAGCAGCCAAGATTCTGGGCGAAGCACTGAAGCTTTCTTT
cdr3_aa: CASSQDSGRSTEAFF

v_call: TRBV27
j_call: TRBJ1-5
clone_size: -
d_call: TRBD1
cdr3_nt: TGTGCCAGCAGATTACAGGGGGCAGAACAGCCCCAGCATTTT
cdr3_aa: CASRLQGAEQPQHF

v_call: TRBV10-3
j_call: TRBJ2-7
clone_size: -
d_call: TRBD2
cdr3_nt: TGTGCCATGTCGGGACTAGCGGAGTACGAGCAGTACTTC
cdr3_aa: CAMSGLAEYEQYF

v_call: TRBV5-1
j_call: TRBJ2-5
clone_size: few
d_call: TRBD1
cdr3_nt: TGCGCCAGCAGCTCGACAGGGGCAGAGACCCAGTACTTC
cdr3_aa: CASSSTGAETQYF

v_call: TRBV30
j_call: TRBJ1-2
clone_size: -
d_call: -
cdr3_nt: TGTGCCTGGAGTGGGGTGAGAGGTGGCTACACCTTC
cdr3_aa: CAWSGVRGGYTF

v_call: TRBV4-3
j_call: TRBJ2-7
clone_size: -
d_call: TRBD1
cdr3_nt: TGCGCCAGCAGCCAAGATCGAGGACAGGGGTTGTACGAGCAGTACTTC
cdr3_aa: CASSQDRGQGLYEQYF

v_call: TRBV5-6
j_call: TRBJ1-2
clone_size: -
d_call: -
cdr3_nt: TGTGCCAGCAGCTTGGTAACAGATATCTATGGCTACACCTTC
cdr3_aa: CASSLVTDIYGYTF

v_call: TRBV29-1
j_call: TRBJ1-1
clone_size: -
d_call: TRBD1
cdr3_nt: TGCAGCGCGGAGGGACAGGTACCTATTGCAGCTTTCTTT
cdr3_aa: CSAEGQVPIAAFF

v_call: TRBV4-2
j_call: TRBJ1-1
clone_size: -
d_call: TRBD1
cdr3_nt: TGTGCCAGCAGCCAAGATGCTCCAGGGGGAAACACTGAAGCTTTCTTT
cdr3_aa: CASSQDAPGGNTEAFF

v_call: TRBV6-5
j_call: TRBJ2-1
clone_size: few
d_call: TRBD2
cdr3_nt: TGTGCCAGCAGTTACGGCTCTAGCGGGATAGGCGATGAGCAGTTCTTC
cdr3_aa: CASSYGSSGIGDEQFF

v_call: TRBV29-1
j_call: TRBJ1-1
clone_size: -
d_call: -
cdr3_nt: TGCAGCGTCGGTCCACTACTCCTATTGAACACTGAAGCTTTCTTT
cdr3_aa: CSVGPLLLLNTEAFF

v_call: TRBV30
j_call: TRBJ2-2
clone_size: -
d_call: -
cdr3_nt: TGTGCCTGGAATTACGAGGGCGCCGGGGAGCTGTTTTTT
cdr3_aa: CAWNYEGAGELFF

v_call: TRBV4-3
j_call: TRBJ2-5
clone_size: -
d_call: -
cdr3_nt: TGCGCCAGCAGCCAAGATACTCTAGAGACCCAGTACTTC
cdr3_aa: CASSQDTLETQYF

v_call: TRBV6-1
j_call: TRBJ2-3
clone_size: -
d_call: TRBD2
cdr3_nt: TGTGCCAGCAGTGAATCAGGGCTAGCGGGGGGAACAGATACGCAGTATTTT
cdr3_aa: CASSESGLAGGTDTQYF

v_call: TRBV28
j_call: TRBJ2-5
clone_size: -
d_call: -
cdr3_nt: TGTGCCAGCAGTTCCCCCGGGAGGGGGCACTTGGAGACCCAGTACTTC
cdr3_aa: CASSSPGRGHLETQYF

v_call: TRBV7-2
j_call: TRBJ2-2
clone_size: -
d_call: -
cdr3_nt: TGTGCCAGCAGCTTCAACGGGGAGCTGTTTTTT
cdr3_aa: CASSFNGELFF

v_call: TRBV27
j_call: TRBJ1-2
clone_size: -
d_call: -
cdr3_nt: TGTGCCAGCAGCAAGGCGGGGAGTCACTCTAACTATGGCTACACCTTC
cdr3_aa: CASSKAGSHSNYGYTF

v_call: TRBV4-3
j_call: TRBJ1-2
clone_size: -
d_call: -
cdr3_nt: TGCGCCAGCAGCCAAGATCGGGCAGGGAATGGCTATGGCTACACCTTC
cdr3_aa: CASSQDRAGNGYGYTF

v_call: TRBV9
j_call: TRBJ1-1
clone_size: -
d_call: -
cdr3_nt: TGTGCCAGCAGCGTAGGGTCCTACAGGCCCACGCAAGCTTTCTTT
cdr3_aa: CASSVGSYRPTQAFF

v_call: TRBV6-5
j_call: TRBJ2-7
clone_size: -
d_call: TRBD1
cdr3_nt: TGTGCCAGCAGTTACTCAAAGGGGGCGTACGAGCAGTACTTC
cdr3_aa: CASSYSKGAYEQYF

v_call: TRBV13
j_call: TRBJ1-4
clone_size: -
d_call: TRBD1
cdr3_nt: TGTGCCAGCAGCCCGGGACAGGGGGCGTTTGCTAATGAAAAACTGTTTTTT
cdr3_aa: CASSPGQGAFANEKLFF